The clone carrying this T cell receptor (beta chain) was counted ten times or more. Its antigen is as yet unknown. TCRdb re-derived calls from the 5' RACE reads in MiXCR, one entry per CDR3 protein. Found here are tens of thousands of distinct CDR3 sequences, roughly 9.5% of them singletons; the top ten hold 1.7%. This entry belongs to a study of neurological immune-mediated disorders. Study-wide findings and caveats: HTLV-1-associated myelopathy had the most TCR clonal expansion, while multiple sclerosis had the least, a level that fell below healthy controls.

This CDR3 has 18 residues. V was shortened by 1 base and J by 2 bases, with 19 bases between the two germline ends. This chain uses TRBV12-3 or TRBV12-4 with TRBJ2-3; no reliable D call. The clonotype originates from a man aged 50 to 60 in good health. Sequenced input: PBMCs. The CDR3 region is CASSLGSGGSRFTDTQYF. The DNA of the CDR3 is TGTGCCAGCAGTTTAGGGTCCGGTGGTAGTAGGTTCACAGATACGCAGTATTTT.